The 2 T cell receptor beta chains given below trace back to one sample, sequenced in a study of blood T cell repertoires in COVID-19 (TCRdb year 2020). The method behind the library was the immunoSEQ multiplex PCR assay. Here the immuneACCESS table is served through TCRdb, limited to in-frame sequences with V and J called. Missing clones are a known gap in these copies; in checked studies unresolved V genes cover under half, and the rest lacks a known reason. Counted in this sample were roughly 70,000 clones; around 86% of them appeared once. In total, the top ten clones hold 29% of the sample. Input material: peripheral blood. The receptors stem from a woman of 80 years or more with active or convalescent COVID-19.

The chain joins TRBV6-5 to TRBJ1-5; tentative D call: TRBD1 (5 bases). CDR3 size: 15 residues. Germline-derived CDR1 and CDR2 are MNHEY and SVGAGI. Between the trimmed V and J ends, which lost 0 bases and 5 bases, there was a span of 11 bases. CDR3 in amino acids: CASSYSWGGDQPQHF. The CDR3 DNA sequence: TGTGCCAGCAGTTACTCGTGGGGCGGAGATCAGCCCCAGCATTTT.

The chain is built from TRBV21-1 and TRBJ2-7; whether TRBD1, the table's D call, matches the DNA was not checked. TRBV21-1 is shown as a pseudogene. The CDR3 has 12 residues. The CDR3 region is CASSGQTYEQYF. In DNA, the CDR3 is TGTGCCAGCAGCGGGCAGACCTACGAGCAGTACTTC.